Following are 28 T cell receptor beta chains from one sample sequenced in a study of beta chain features in type 1 diabetes. Expressed TCRB transcripts were sequenced because the isolated RNA had all been reverse transcribed beforehand. Sequencing used immunoSEQ multiplex PCR; TCRdb keeps in-frame clones, though not all of them. The sample consists of about 450,000 clones, approximately 10% of them appearing once. The sequencing sample was made of naive CD4+ T cells from blood. The source of these receptors is a woman in her late teens or twenties in good health.

The chain uses TRBV19 and TRBJ2-6, with D unclear. The CDR3 totals 15 residues. CDR1 is LNHDA and CDR2 is SQIVND in the germline V gene (reference sequence). The ends were cut back, 5 bases at V and 2 bases at J, with 10 bases in the middle. The CDR3 sequence: CASSGLGPGANVLTF. CDR3 DNA sequence: TGTGCCAGTAGTGGCCTCGGGCCTGGGGCCAACGTCCTGACTTTC.

This clone showed up just a few times. This rearrangement joins TRBV10-3 to TRBJ2-5, with 8 nucleotides matching TRBD1. This CDR3 is 15 amino acids long. V was pared by 1 base and J by 5 bases, with 6 bases of the junction left unmatched. CDR1 is ENHRY and CDR2 is SYGVKD in the germline V gene. DNA of the CDR3: TGTGCCATCAGTGAGTTCGGGACAGGTGCGGAGACCCAGTACTTC. It translates to CAISEFGTGAETQYF.

This chain joins TRBV29-1 and TRBJ1-2; D not certain. The CDR3 length is 12 residues. Germline values: CDR1 SQVTM, CDR2 ANQGSEA. With 6 bases removed from V and 6 bases from J, the gap between germline ends came to 14 bases. The CDR3, as DNA: TGCAGCGTAGCCCCGGGCGTGAATGGCTACACCTTC. Translation: CSVAPGVNGYTF. The variable domain in full, with the rest retrieved from reference TRBV29-1 and TRBJ1-2, is SAVISQKPSRDICQRGTSLTIQCQVDSQVTMMFWYRQQPGQSLTLIATANQGSEATYESGFVIDKFPISRPNLTFSTLTVSNMSPEDSSIYLCSVAPGVNGYTFGSGTRLTVV.

In its sample, this clone was seen a few times. The genes are TRBV28 and TRBJ2-1; 8 bases align to TRBD2. The length of the CDR3 is 13 residues. After removal of 9 bases from V and 3 bases from J, the junction contained 4 bases not matched to a gene. CDR1 is MDHEN and CDR2 is SYDVKM in the germline V gene. CDR3: CASKRGYYNEQFF. DNA for the CDR3: TGTGCCAGTAAGCGGGGGTACTACAATGAGCAGTTCTTC. Complete variable domain (other parts from reference TRBV28 and TRBJ2-1): DVKVTQSSRYLVKRTGEKVFLECVQDMDHENMFWYRQDPGLGLRLIYFSYDVKMKEKGDIPEGYSVSREKKERFSLILESASTNQTSMYLCASKRGYYNEQFFGPGTRLTVL.

The chain joins TRBV19 to TRBJ2-5; 7 bases align to TRBD1. The closer fit of TRBJ2-7 to the DNA end suggests the J call may be wrong. The germline gives CDR1 LNHDA, CDR2 SQIVND (reference sequence). This CDR3 has 13 residues. The CDR3 region has the DNA TGTGCCAGTAGTAAACGACAGGGCTACGAGCAGTACTTC. This codes for CASSKRQGYEQYF.

This clone was observed a handful of times. V and J are TRBV2 and TRBJ2-3, with no clear D. The CDR3 sequence is 13 residues long. The germline V gene encodes CDR1 SNHLY and CDR2 FYNNEI. Trimming removed 0 bases at V and 4 bases at J, with 5 bases between. The CDR3 sequence: CASSEALADTQYF. The CDR3 coding sequence is TGTGCCAGCAGTGAAGCGCTGGCAGATACGCAGTATTTT.

This chain links TRBV7-2 with TRBJ2-3, with a weak D call TRBD2 (5 bases). The V end lost 5 bases, the J end lost 2 bases, and 11 bases lay between the germline ends. The CDR3 length is 14 residues. The germline CDR1 and CDR2 sequences are SGHTA and FQGNSA. The CDR3 nucleotides are TGTGCCAGCAGCCGGGATCATTTCACAGATACGCAGTATTTT. Translation gives CASSRDHFTDTQYF.

This clone showed up just a few times. The V gene is TRBV29-1, the J gene TRBJ1-1, with 7 bases lining up with TRBD1. The germline V gene encodes CDR1 SQVTM and CDR2 ANQGSEA. There are 13 residues in the CDR3. V gave up 7 bases and J gave up 6 bases; unmatched junction bases: 11. Written as DNA, the CDR3 is TGCAGCGGGTGGACAGGAATTACGGCTGAAGCTTTCTTT. Protein sequence: CSGWTGITAEAFF.

This clone was observed a handful of times. This chain links TRBV4-2 with TRBJ1-2; D not certain. Looked up from germline, CDR1 is LGHNA and CDR2 is YNFKEQ. V lost 3 bases, J lost 3 bases, and 17 bases lay in between. There are 16 residues in the CDR3. CDR3 in DNA: TGTGCCAGCAGCCATCCCCCCGCTCAGCGGCACTATGGCTACACCTTC. This sequence encodes CASSHPPAQRHYGYTF.

The V call is TRBV5-1, the J call TRBJ2-7; 9 positions agree with TRBD2. CDR3 size: 14 residues. V was pared by 1 base and J by 3 bases, with 2 bases of the junction left unmatched. The germline V gene has CDR1 SGHRS and CDR2 YFSETQ. DNA of the CDR3: TGCGCCAGCAGCTTGACTAGCGGGTACTACGAGCAGTACTTC. Translation gives CASSLTSGYYEQYF. Using reference TRBV5-1 and TRBJ2-7 for the parts outside the CDR3, the full variable domain is KAGVTQTPRYLIKTRGQQVTLSCSPISGHRSVSWYQQTPGQGLQFLFEYFSETQRNKGNFPGRFSGRQFSNSRSEMNVSTLELGDSALYLCASSLTSGYYEQYFGPGTRLTVT.

The CDR3 nucleotides are TGTGCCATCAGACAGGATGGTATTGGCGGGAGAGAGTCCTACAATGAGCAGTTCTTC. As protein: CAIRQDGIGGRESYNEQFF. The chain is built from TRBV10-3 and TRBJ2-1; 7 nucleotides agree with TRBD2. The CDR3 is made up of 19 amino acids. The germline V gene has CDR1 ENHRY and CDR2 SYGVKD. The ends lost 6 bases at V and 1 base at J; junction bases unmatched: 18.

The gene calls are TRBV4-3 and TRBJ2-7; TRBD1 aligns across 8 bases. This CDR3 spans 16 amino acids. From germline, CDR1 is LGHNA and CDR2 YSLEER. The V segment lost 2 bases and the J segment 6 bases; nucleotides outside the gene matches: 12. This chain's CDR3 is CASSQPSGTGSGEQYV. CDR3 nucleotides: TGCGCCAGCAGCCAACCCTCCGGGACAGGCTCAGGCGAGCAGTACGTC.

V and J are TRBV7-2 and TRBJ1-6, with D possibly being TRBD1 (6 bases). Germline lookup yields CDR1 SGHTA and CDR2 FQGNSA. This CDR3 has 16 residues. V was pared by 0 bases and J by 10 bases, with 16 bases between. CDR3 DNA: TGTGCCAGCAGCTTAGCAGCAGGGGCGACGAGGTCACCCCTCCACTTT. It is translated as CASSLAAGATRSPLHF.

This clone was picked up a small number of times. The rearrangement joins TRBV5-1 to TRBJ2-6; D gene uncertain. The germline gives CDR1 SGHRS, CDR2 YFSETQ. V lost 0 bases and J 3 bases, leaving 1 base between the germline ends. The CDR3 has 13 residues. CDR3 sequence (DNA): TGCGCCAGCAGCTTGGTTGGGGCCAACGTCCTGACTTTC. Amino acid sequence: CASSLVGANVLTF.

This clone occurred a few times. The CDR3 protein is CASSVDVGGLPDTQYF. CDR3 nucleotide sequence: TGTGCCAGCAGCGTAGACGTGGGGGGCCTCCCAGATACGCAGTATTTT. The V gene is TRBV9, the J gene TRBJ2-3; D tentatively reads TRBD1 or TRBD2 (6 bases each). V gave up 0 bases and J gave up 4 bases, with 15 bases separating them. The germline V gene encodes CDR1 SGDLS and CDR2 YYNGEE. CDR3 length: 16 amino acids. The full variable domain, in which reference TRBV9 and TRBJ2-3 provide the parts outside the CDR3, is DSGVTQTPKHLITATGQRVTLRCSPRSGDLSVYWYQQSLDQGLQFLIQYYNGEERAKGNILERFSAQQFPDLHSELNLSSLELGDSALYFCASSVDVGGLPDTQYFGPGTRLTVL.

This clone was picked up a small number of times. The CDR3 nucleotides read TGTGCCAGCAAACCCGGGACCCAGTACGTC. Its protein product is CASKPGTQYV. The chain combines TRBV9 with TRBJ2-7, with D possibly called TRBD1 or TRBD2 (5 bases each). Germline CDR1 SGDLS, CDR2 YYNGEE. V gave up 6 bases and J gave up 10 bases, with 11 bases separating them. The CDR3 has 10 residues.

This chain uses TRBV10-3 with TRBJ2-2; TRBD1 might be the D (7 bases). Between the trimmed V and J ends, which lost 6 bases and 4 bases, there was a span of 9 bases. This CDR3 has 13 residues. Germline CDR1 reads ENHRY; CDR2 reads SYGVKD. The CDR3 loop reads CAIRRDSTGELFF. The CDR3 bases are TGTGCCATCAGGCGGGACAGCACCGGGGAGCTGTTTTTT.

CDR3 in DNA: TGTGCCAGTAGTAAGAACCGGGGACCAGCAGGTCAGCCCCAGCATTTT. This encodes CASSKNRGPAGQPQHF. The rearrangement joins TRBV19 to TRBJ1-5; maybe TRBD1 (5 bases). Per the germline V gene, CDR1 is LNHDA and CDR2 is SQIVND (reference sequence). CDR3 length equals 16 residues. The V end was cut by 4 bases, the J end by 6 bases, with 19 bases between.

The chain carries TRBV18 and TRBJ2-1; D gene unclear. The CDR3 runs to 14 residues. Looked up from germline, CDR1 is KGHSH and CDR2 is LQKENI. V was shortened by 1 base and J by 6 bases, with 10 bases between the two germline ends. CDR3 DNA: TGTGCCAGCTCACCACTGAATAGCCCCAATGAGCAGTTCTTC. Its translation: CASSPLNSPNEQFF.

The chain employs TRBV7-2 and TRBJ2-3; 10 nucleotides match TRBD2. The V gene's germline CDR1 is SGHTA and CDR2 FQGNSA. The CDR3 sequence is 18 residues long. The ends lost 5 bases at V and 4 bases at J; junction bases unmatched: 15. CDR3: CASSQAVSLAGVADTQYF. As DNA, the CDR3 is TGTGCCAGCAGCCAAGCGGTTAGCCTAGCGGGAGTCGCAGATACGCAGTATTTT.

This clone was seen a few times. This same CDR3 is encoded by further DNA sequences in the sample. This rearrangement joins TRBV30 to TRBJ1-2; the D is unclear. The CDR3 has 11 residues. Germline V gene sequence: CDR1 GTSNPN, CDR2 SVGIG (reference sequence). Trimming removed 0 bases from V and 2 bases from J, with 1 base in between. CDR3 sequence (DNA): TGTGCCTGGAGTGTGAACTATGGCTACACCTTC. This sequence encodes CAWSVNYGYTF. Filled out from reference TRBV30 and TRBJ1-2, the complete variable domain reads SQTIHQWPATLVQPVGSPLSLECTVEGTSNPNLYWYRQAAGRGLQLLFYSVGIGQISSEVPQNLSASRPQDRQFILSSKKLLLSDSGFYLCAWSVNYGYTFGSGTRLTVV.

The chain uses TRBV28 and TRBJ1-1; D gene unclear. V gave up 8 bases and J gave up 1 base, with 11 bases separating them. This CDR3 spans 13 amino acids. Per germline, CDR1 MDHEN and CDR2 SYDVKM. CDR3 DNA: TGTGCCAGCGCAGGACGGTGGAACACTGAAGCTTTCTTT. Amino acid sequence: CASAGRWNTEAFF.

This clone was counted a few times. This chain connects TRBV7-9 to TRBJ2-5; D is unresolved. Germline CDR1 is SEHNR and CDR2 is FQNEAQ (reference sequence). The length of the CDR3 is 13 residues. Trimming shortened V by 5 bases and J by 2 bases, and 9 bases separated the two germline ends. The CDR3 spells CASSLKQQETQYF. In DNA, the CDR3 is TGTGCCAGCAGCCTGAAGCAGCAAGAGACCCAGTACTTC.

The V gene is TRBV4-2, the J gene TRBJ2-3; 8 nucleotides line up with TRBD2. This CDR3 is built from 16 residues. Trimming cost V 0 bases and J 1 base; bases outside gene matches: 3. Germline CDR1 is LGHNA and CDR2 is YNFKEQ. In DNA, the CDR3 is TGTGCCAGCAGCCAAGACCCTAGCGGGCGCACAGATACGCAGTATTTT. Its translation is CASSQDPSGRTDTQYF.

This clone has more than one count but fewer than ten. The chain links TRBV18 to TRBJ1-2; 12 nucleotides line up with TRBD1. Trimming at V came to 4 bases and at J to 7 bases, leaving 4 bases not matched to a gene. CDR1 and CDR2 from the germline V gene are KGHSH and LQKENI. The length of the CDR3 is 14 residues. Written as DNA, the CDR3 is TGTGCCAGCTCACAGGGACAGGGGGCGCCTGGCTACACCTTC. Translation gives CASSQGQGAPGYTF.

This rearrangement joins TRBV5-1 to TRBJ1-2; 7 nucleotides match TRBD1. The CDR3 is 14 amino acids. The germline V gene has CDR1 SGHRS and CDR2 YFSETQ. V dropped 4 bases and J dropped 8; count of bases not matched to a gene: 11. This CDR3 is CASSGVDRAGGYTF. As DNA, the CDR3 is TGCGCCAGCAGCGGTGTCGACAGGGCGGGAGGCTACACCTTC.

This clone was detected a few times. CDR3 sequence reads: CASSLHRGPSNQPQHF. The CDR3 bases are TGTGCCAGCAGCCTACACAGGGGGCCAAGCAATCAGCCCCAGCATTTT. The gene calls are TRBV7-6 and TRBJ1-5; 9 bases agree with TRBD1. J lost 1 base, V lost 5 bases, and 6 bases had no gene match. The CDR3 has 16 residues. Germline-derived CDR1 and CDR2 are SGHVS and FNYEAQ.

This clone has ten or more counts. The chain combines TRBV14 with TRBJ2-1; D is uncertain. Trimming stripped 2 bases from V and 9 bases from J, with 5 bases between. This CDR3 is built from 11 residues. The germline V gene has CDR1 SGHDN and CDR2 FVKESK. The CDR3 DNA reads as TGTGCCAGCAGCCAATTCCGTGAGCAGTTCTTC. Translating it yields CASSQFREQFF.